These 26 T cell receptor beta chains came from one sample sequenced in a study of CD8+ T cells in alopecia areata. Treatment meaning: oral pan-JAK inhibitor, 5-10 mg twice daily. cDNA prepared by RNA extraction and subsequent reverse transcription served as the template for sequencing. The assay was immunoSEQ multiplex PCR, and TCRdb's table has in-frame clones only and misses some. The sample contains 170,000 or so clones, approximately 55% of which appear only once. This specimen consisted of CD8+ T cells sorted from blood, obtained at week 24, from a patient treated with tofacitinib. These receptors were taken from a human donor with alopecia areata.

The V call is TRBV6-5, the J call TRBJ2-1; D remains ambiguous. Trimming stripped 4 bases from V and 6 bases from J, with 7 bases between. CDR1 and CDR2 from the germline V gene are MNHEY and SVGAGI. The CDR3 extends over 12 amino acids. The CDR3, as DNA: TGTGCCAGCAGTTCCCATCCCAATGAGCAGTTCTTC. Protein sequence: CASSSHPNEQFF.

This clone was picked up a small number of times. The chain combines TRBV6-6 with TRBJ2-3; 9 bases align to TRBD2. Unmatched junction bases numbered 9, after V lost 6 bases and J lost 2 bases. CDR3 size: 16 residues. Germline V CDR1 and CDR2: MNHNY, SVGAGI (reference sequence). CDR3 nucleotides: TGTGCCAGCAGCTACGGGGCTAGCGGGGACACAGATACGCAGTATTTT. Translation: CASSYGASGDTDTQYF.

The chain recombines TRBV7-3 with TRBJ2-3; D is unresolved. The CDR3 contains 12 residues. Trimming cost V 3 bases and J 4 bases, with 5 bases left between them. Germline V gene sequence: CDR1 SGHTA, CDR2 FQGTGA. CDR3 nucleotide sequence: TGTGCCAGCAGCTTTTCAGCAGATACGCAGTATTTT. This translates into CASSFSADTQYF.

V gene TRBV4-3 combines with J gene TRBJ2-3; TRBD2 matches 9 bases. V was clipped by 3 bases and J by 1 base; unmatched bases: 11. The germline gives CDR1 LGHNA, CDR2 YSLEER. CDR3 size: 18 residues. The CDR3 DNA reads TGCGCCAGCAGCCACTCTAGCGGGGAGGAGGTTGGCACAGATACGCAGTATTTT. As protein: CASSHSSGEEVGTDTQYF.

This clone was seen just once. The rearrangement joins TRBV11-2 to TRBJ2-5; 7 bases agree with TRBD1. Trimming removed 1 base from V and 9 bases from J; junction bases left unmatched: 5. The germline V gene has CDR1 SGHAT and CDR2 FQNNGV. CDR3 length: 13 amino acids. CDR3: CASSLATGTAQYF. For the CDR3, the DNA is TGTGCCAGCAGCTTAGCCACAGGGACAGCCCAGTACTTC.

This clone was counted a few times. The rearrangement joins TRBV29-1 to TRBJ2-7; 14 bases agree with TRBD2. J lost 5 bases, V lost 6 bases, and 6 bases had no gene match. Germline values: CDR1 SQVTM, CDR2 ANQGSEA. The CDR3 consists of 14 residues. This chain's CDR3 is CSVETSGGADEQYF. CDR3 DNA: TGCAGCGTCGAGACTAGCGGGGGGGCAGACGAGCAGTACTTC.

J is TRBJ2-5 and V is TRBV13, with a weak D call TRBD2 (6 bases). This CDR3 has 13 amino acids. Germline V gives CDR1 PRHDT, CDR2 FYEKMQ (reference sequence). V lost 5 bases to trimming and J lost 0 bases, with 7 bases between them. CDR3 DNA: TGTGCCAGCAGCCGGGGGAACCAAGAGACCCAGTACTTC. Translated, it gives CASSRGNQETQYF.

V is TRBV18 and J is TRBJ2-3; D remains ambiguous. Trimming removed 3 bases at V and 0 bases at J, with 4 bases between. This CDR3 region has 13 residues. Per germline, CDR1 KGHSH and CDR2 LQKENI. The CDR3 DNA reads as TGTGCCAGCTCACCTACTAGCACAGATACGCAGTATTTT. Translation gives CASSPTSTDTQYF.

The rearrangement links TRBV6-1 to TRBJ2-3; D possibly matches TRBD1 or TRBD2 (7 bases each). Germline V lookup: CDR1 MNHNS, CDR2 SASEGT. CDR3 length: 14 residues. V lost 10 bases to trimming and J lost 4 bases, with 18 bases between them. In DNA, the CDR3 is TGTGCCAACCGGGGAGGGGGCAGTTCAGATACGCAGTATTTT. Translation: CANRGGGSSDTQYF.

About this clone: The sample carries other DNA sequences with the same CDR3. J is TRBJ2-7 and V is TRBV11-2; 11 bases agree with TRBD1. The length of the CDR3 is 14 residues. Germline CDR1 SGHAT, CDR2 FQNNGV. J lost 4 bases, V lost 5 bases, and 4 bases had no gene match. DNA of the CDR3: TGTGCCAGCAGCCTAGGACAGGGGGCTTACGAGCAGTACTTC. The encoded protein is CASSLGQGAYEQYF.

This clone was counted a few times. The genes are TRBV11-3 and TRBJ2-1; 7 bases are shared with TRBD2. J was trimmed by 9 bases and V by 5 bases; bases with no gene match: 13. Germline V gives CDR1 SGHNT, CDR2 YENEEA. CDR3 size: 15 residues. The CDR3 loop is CASSLGIAGSGEQFF. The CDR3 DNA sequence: TGTGCCAGCAGCCTCGGGATAGCGGGCTCTGGTGAGCAGTTCTTC.

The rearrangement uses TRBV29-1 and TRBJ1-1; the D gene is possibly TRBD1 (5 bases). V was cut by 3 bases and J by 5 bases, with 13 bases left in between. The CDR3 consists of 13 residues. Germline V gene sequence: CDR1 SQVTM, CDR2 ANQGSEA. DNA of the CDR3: TGCAGCGTTGAGGGCAGGGTTACAACTGAAGCTTTCTTT. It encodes CSVEGRVTTEAFF.

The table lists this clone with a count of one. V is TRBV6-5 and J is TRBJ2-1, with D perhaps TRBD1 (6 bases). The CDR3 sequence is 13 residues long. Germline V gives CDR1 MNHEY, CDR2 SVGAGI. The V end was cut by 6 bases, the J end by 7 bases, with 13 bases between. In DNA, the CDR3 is TGTGCCAGCAGGCAACAGGGTTGGAATGAGCAGTTCTTC. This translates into CASRQQGWNEQFF.

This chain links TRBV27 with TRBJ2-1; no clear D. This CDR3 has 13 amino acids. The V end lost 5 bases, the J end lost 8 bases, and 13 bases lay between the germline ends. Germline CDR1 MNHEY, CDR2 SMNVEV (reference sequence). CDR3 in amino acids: CASSPRPFDEQFF. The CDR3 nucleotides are TGTGCCAGCAGTCCCAGGCCGTTCGATGAGCAGTTCTTC.

CDR3 amino acids: CSVEVAGMEHQPQHF. CDR3 in DNA: TGCAGCGTTGAAGTTGCAGGGATGGAACATCAGCCCCAGCATTTT. The chain joins TRBV29-1 to TRBJ1-5, with D possibly TRBD1 on 5 matching bases. Germline-derived CDR1 and CDR2 are SQVTM and ANQGSEA. Trimming shortened V by 1 base and J by 5 bases, and 15 bases separated the two germline ends. The CDR3 spans 15 residues.

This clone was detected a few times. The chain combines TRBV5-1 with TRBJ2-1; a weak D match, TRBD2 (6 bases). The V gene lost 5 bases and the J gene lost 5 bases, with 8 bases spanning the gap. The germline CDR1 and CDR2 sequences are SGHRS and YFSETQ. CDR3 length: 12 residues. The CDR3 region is CASSGGNNEQFF. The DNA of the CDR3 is TGCGCCAGCAGTGGAGGGAACAATGAGCAGTTCTTC.

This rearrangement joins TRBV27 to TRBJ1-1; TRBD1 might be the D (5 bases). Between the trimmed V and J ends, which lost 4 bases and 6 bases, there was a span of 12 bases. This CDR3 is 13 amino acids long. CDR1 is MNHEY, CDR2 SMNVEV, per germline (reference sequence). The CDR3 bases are TGTGCCAGCAGTTCGACACCGACAGCTGAAGCTTTCTTT. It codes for CASSSTPTAEAFF.

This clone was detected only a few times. CDR3 loop: CASSEVVSDTQYF. The CDR3 DNA reads as TGTGCCAGCAGTGAGGTAGTATCCGATACGCAGTATTTT. The chain combines TRBV2 with TRBJ2-3; no reliable D call. The ends were cut back, 3 bases at V and 6 bases at J, with 10 bases in the middle. CDR1 is SNHLY, CDR2 FYNNEI, per germline. The CDR3 totals 13 residues.

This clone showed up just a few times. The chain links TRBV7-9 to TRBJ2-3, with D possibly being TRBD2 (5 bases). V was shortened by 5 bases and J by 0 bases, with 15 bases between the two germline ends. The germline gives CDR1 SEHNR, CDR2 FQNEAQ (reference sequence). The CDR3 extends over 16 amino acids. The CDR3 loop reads CASSPGRGISTDTQYF. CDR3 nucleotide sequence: TGTGCCAGCAGCCCCGGAAGAGGGATAAGCACAGATACGCAGTATTTT.

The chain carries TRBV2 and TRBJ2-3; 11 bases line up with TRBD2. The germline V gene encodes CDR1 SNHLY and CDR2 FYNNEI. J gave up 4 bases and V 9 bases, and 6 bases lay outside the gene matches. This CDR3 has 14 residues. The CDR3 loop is CARGGTSGSDTQYF. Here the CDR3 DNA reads TGTGCCAGGGGCGGGACTAGCGGCTCAGATACGCAGTATTTT.

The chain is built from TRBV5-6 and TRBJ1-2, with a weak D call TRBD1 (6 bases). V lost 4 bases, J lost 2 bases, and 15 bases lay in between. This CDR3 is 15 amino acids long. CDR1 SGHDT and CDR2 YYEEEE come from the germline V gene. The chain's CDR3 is CASSGTRDINYGYTF. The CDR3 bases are TGTGCCAGCAGCGGCACCCGGGACATAAACTATGGCTACACCTTC. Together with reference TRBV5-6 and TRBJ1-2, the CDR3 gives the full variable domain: DAGVTQSPTHLIKTRGQQVTLRCSPKSGHDTVSWYQQALGQGPQFIFQYYEEEERQRGNFPDRFSGHQFPNYSSELNVNALLLGDSALYLCASSGTRDINYGYTFGSGTRLTVV.

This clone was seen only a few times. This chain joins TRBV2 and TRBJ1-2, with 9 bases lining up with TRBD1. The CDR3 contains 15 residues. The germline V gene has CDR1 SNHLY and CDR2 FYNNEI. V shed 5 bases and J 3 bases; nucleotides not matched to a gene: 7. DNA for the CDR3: TGTGCCAGCAGTACTGACAGGGGGGGCGACTATGGCTACACCTTC. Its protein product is CASSTDRGGDYGYTF.

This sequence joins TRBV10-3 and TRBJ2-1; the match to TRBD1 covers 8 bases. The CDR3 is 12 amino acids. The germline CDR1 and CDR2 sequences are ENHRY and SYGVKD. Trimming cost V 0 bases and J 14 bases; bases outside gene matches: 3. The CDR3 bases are TGTGCCATCAGTGAGTCGGCGACAGGGGAGTTCTTC. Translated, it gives CAISESATGEFF.

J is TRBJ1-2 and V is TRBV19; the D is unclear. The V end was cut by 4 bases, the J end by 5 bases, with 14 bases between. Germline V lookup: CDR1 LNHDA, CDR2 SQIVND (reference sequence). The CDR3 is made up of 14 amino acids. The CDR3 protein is CASSTERAEYGYTF. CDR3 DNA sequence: TGTGCCAGTAGTACCGAGCGGGCTGAATATGGCTACACCTTC.

The CDR3 region is CAISPRASYNEQFF. CDR3 in DNA: TGTGCCATCTCCCCCCGGGCCTCCTACAATGAGCAGTTCTTC. The chain uses TRBV6-1 and TRBJ2-1; no definite D call. The CDR3 consists of 14 residues. Trimming stripped 10 bases from V and 0 bases from J, with 13 bases between. Germline V gene data show CDR1 as MNHNS and CDR2 as SASEGT.

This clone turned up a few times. The CDR3 nucleotides read TGTGCCAGCAGTGGCCAGGGGTACGAGCAGTACTTC. Translation: CASSGQGYEQYF. This chain links TRBV25-1 with TRBJ2-7; D is perhaps TRBD1 (6 bases). The V gene lost 4 bases and the J gene lost 4 bases, with 8 bases spanning the gap. Germline V gives CDR1 MGHDK, CDR2 SYGVNS. CDR3 length: 12 amino acids.